A selection of T cell receptor beta chains follows, all from one sample in a study of blood T cell repertoires in COVID-19. Produced via immunoSEQ multiplex PCR; TCRdb's table is partial and in-frame only. The sample lists some 130,000 clones; 70% to 85% were seen once. Sequenced sample: peripheral blood. The receptors originated from a man aged 60 to 75 who had recovered from COVID-19. The CDR3 runs from the conserved cysteine through the conserved F or W. D genes are given only for firm matches. For some rows the clone size is stated as once, few or many, or as a class when expanded; others skip it.

v_call,d_call,clone_size,j_call,cdr3_nt,cdr3_aa
TRBV20-1,NA,few,TRBJ1-2,TGCAGTGCAAGTCCTGGACAATCCCTCAGCTATGGCTACACCTTC,CSASPGQSLSYGYTF
TRBV3-1/TRBV3-2,NA,NA,TRBJ2-2,TGTGCCAGCAGCTCCATACGAGGGATGGCCGGGGAGCTGTTTTTT,CASSSIRGMAGELFF
TRBV7-8,NA,NA,TRBJ1-1,TGTGCCAGCAGCCCCCTGGGAGGGGACACTGAAGCTTTCTTT,CASSPLGGDTEAFF
TRBV18,NA,NA,TRBJ1-4,TGTGCCAGCTCACGAGGGAAGGAGGAAAAACTGTTTTTT,CASSRGKEEKLFF
TRBV6-5,TRBD2,few,TRBJ2-1,TGTGCCAGCAGTCTAGCGGGGGACTCCAATGAGCAGTTCTTC,CASSLAGDSNEQFF
TRBV4-1,NA,NA,TRBJ1-5,TGCGCCAGCAGCCAACGGGAGGGTAACCAGCCCCAGCATTTT,CASSQREGNQPQHF
TRBV5-1,TRBD2,NA,TRBJ2-3,TGCGCCACCTCAAGGGATGGGACTAGCGGCACAGATACGCAGTATTTT,CATSRDGTSGTDTQYF
TRBV6-5,TRBD1,NA,TRBJ2-4,TGTGCCAGCAGTACTAGACAGGGCAAAAACATTCAGTACTTC,CASSTRQGKNIQYF
TRBV7-2,NA,NA,TRBJ1-2,TGTGCCAGCAGCTTGGAGGCGGCCGTCTATGGCTACACCTTC,CASSLEAAVYGYTF
TRBV5-4,TRBD1,NA,TRBJ2-5,TGTGCCAGCAGCTCCCAGACAGGGGGAAAAGAGACCCAGTACTTC,CASSSQTGGKETQYF
TRBV6-6,NA,few,TRBJ1-1,TGTGCCAGCAGGTCGGGACACACGAACACTGAAGCTTTCTTT,CASRSGHTNTEAFF
TRBV9,NA,NA,TRBJ2-3,TGTGCCAGCAGCCCTAGCACAGATACGCAGTATTTT,CASSPSTDTQYF
TRBV7-9,NA,NA,TRBJ2-3,TGTGCCAGCAGCTACGGGAACGAAGATACGCAGTATTTT,CASSYGNEDTQYF
TRBV5-1,TRBD1,NA,TRBJ1-4,TGCGCCAGCAGCCCGCGGACAGGGGGCTTGCCAACTAATGAAAAACTGTTTTTT,CASSPRTGGLPTNEKLFF